This T cell receptor beta chain was sequenced during a study of shared clonotypes between healthy human individuals. Study-level background: Donors had three CD4 naive, three CD4 memory, two CD8 naive and one CD8 memory plate apiece.

Broader study findings: Collection of samples was limited to blood; tissue repertoires likely differ.

Over several immunoSEQ plates, each subset's genomic DNA was distributed in even portions. Measured with immunoSEQ multiplex PCR; TCRdb has only the in-frame clones, and not every one. The sample includes over a million clones, 78% of them seen just once. The CDR3 contains 13 residues. Notes on this clone: Antigen specificity is unknown.

The sample was memory CD4+ T cells from PBMCs. Subset in this sample: CD45RA-negative fraction. The source is a young man in good health. Some clones in this sample may be carry-over from other donors' samples. The V gene is TRBV6-7, the J gene TRBJ2-5, with D unresolved. The DNA end favors TRBJ2-7, so the J call may be wrong. TRBV6-7 qualifies as an ORF whose function is uncertain. In DNA form, the CDR3 reads TGTGCCAGCAGTGAGTCGGCCTTCCGCGAGCAGTACTTC. Its protein product is CASSESAFREQYF.